This TCR beta chain was sequenced for a study of T-cell reconstitution after alpha-beta-depleted transplantation in children. The CDR3 has 16 residues. Looked up from germline, CDR1 is SGHRS and CDR2 is YFSETQ. Unmatched junction bases numbered 3, after V lost 2 bases and J lost 3 bases. Findings and limits, study-wide: T-cell counts and diversity at one year post-transplant came mainly from newly produced T cells. Several hundred expanded graft clones reportedly supplied alpha-beta T cells about two months after transplant. In some patients, recipient T cells and intrathymic progenitors surviving conditioning explained high day-60 diversity.

This clonotype showed up just a few times. Antigen specificity is unknown. Preparation of the TCRbeta library used unique molecular identifiers. TCRdb itself ran the PCR reads through MiXCR, one entry per CDR3 protein. The sample holds 500,000 to 650,000 distinct CDR3 sequences, roughly 13% seen once. The sample in question was PBMCs, mostly from graft donor cells, obtained 360 days after TCRalphabeta/CD19-depleted stem cell transplant. This clonotype was sampled from a male patient between 5 and 17 years old who had a stem cell transplant for acute myeloid leukemia, so the T cells may come from the graft donor. This rearrangement joins TRBV5-1 to TRBJ2-4; 12 bases align to TRBD2. The CDR3 coding sequence is TGCGCCAGCAGCTTCCTAGCGGGAGGGGACAAAAACATTCAGTACTTC. As protein: CASSFLAGGDKNIQYF.